This T cell receptor (beta chain) is drawn from a study of OX40 agonist ivuxolimab in advanced cancers. Study overall: Prior therapy, whether anti-PD-1, anti-PD-L1 or anti-CTLA-4, was allowed, and roughly 40% had some. Points from the study as a whole: Among the lowest peripheral clonal expansion occurred in 0.1-3.0 mg/kg partial responders.

CDR3 size: 15 residues. Germline V gene data show CDR1 as SGHAT and CDR2 as FQNNGV. Trimming removed 3 bases from V and 5 bases from J, with 16 bases in between. This clone came up once. Its specificity is unknown. Clones were read by immunoSEQ multiplex PCR, and TCRdb kept only the in-frame ones, dropping some. This sample carries roughly 60,000 clones, approximately 89% of them seen once, and the ten largest clones take around 1%. The sample here was CD4+ or CD8+ T cells sorted from blood, taken in a trial of the OX40 agonist ivuxolimab. J is TRBJ2-5 and V is TRBV11-2, with D perhaps assigned TRBD1 or TRBD2 (6 bases each). The sequence was obtained from an adult with an advanced solid tumor such as melanoma, head and neck, liver or kidney cancer. CDR3 bases: TGTGCCAGCAGCTTTGTCAGGGGAGGCGGGGAGACCCAGTACTTC. Translated: CASSFVRGGGETQYF.